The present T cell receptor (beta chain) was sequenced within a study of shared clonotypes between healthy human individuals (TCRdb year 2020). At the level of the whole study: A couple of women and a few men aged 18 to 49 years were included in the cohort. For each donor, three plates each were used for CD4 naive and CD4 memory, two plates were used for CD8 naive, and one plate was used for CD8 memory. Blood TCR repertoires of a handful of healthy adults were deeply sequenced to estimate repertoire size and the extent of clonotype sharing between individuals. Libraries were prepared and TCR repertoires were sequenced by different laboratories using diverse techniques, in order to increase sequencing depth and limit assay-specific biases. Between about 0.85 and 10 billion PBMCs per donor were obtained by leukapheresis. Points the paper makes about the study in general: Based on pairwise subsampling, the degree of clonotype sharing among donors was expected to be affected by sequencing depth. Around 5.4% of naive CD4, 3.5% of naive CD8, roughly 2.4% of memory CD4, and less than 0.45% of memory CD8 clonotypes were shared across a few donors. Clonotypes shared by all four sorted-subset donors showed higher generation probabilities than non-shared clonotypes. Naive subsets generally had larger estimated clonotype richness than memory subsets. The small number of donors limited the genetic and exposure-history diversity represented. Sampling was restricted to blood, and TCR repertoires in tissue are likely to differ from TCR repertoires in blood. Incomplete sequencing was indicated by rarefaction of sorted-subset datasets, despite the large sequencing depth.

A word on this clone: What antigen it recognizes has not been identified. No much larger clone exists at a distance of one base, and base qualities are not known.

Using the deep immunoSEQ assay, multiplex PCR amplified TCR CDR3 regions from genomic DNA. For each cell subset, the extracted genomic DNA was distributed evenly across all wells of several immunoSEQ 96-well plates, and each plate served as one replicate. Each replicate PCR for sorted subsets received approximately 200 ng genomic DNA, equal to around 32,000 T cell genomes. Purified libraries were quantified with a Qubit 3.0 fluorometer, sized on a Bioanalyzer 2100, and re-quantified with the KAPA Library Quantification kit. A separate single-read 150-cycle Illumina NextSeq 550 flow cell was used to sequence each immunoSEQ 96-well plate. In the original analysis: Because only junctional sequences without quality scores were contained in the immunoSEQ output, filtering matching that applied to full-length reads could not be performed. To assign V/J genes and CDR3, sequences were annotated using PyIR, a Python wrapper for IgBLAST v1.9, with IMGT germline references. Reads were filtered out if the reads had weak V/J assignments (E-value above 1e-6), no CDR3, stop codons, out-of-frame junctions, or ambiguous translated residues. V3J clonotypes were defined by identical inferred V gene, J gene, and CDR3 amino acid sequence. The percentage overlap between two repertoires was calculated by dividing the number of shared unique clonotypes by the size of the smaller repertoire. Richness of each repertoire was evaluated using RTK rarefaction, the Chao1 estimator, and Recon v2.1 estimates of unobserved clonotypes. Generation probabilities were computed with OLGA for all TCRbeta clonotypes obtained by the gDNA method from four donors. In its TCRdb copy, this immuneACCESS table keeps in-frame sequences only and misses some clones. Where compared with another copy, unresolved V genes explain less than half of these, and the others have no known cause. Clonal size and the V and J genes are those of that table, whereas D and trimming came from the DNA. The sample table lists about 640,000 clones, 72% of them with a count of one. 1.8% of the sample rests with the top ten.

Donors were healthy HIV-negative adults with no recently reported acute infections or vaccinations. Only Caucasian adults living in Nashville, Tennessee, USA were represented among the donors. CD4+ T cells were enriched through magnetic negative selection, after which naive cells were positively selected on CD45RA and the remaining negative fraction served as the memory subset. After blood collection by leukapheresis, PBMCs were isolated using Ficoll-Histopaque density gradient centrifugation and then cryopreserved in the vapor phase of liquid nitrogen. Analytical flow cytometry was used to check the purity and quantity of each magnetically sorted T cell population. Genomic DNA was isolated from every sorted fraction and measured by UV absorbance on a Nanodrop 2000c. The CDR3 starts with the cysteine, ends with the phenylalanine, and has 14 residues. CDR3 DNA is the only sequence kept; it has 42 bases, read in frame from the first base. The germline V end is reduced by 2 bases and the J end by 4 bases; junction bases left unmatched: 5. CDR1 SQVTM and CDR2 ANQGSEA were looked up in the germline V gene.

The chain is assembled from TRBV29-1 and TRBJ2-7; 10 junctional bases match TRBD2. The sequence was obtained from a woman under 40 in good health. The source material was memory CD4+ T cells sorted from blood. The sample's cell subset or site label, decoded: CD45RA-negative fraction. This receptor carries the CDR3 CSVELAGAGYEQYF. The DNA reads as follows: TGCAGCGTTGAACTAGCGGGGGCCGGGTACGAGCAGTACTTC.